Listed here is a single TCR beta chain. Data came from immunoSEQ multiplex PCR; TCRdb stores just in-frame clones and leaves some out. The table has just over 9,000 clones, roughly four fifths seen once. This CDR3 comprises 15 residues. CDR1 is SGDLS, CDR2 YYNGEE, per germline. The germline V and J ends were trimmed by 3 bases and 8 bases, with 18 bases remaining between them. The entry originates in a study of immune evolution from preneoplasia to lung adenocarcinoma. J is TRBJ1-3 and V is TRBV9; D perhaps matches TRBD1 (6 bases). The clonotype originates from a person aged 70 to 85 with lung adenocarcinoma. The sequenced sample consisted of FFPE lung adenocarcinoma in situ tissue. DNA for the CDR3: TGTGCCAGCAGCGCCGAGGGGGGGAAGGGTCACACCATATATTTT. Protein product: CASSAEGGKGHTIYF. The full variable domain, completed using reference TRBV9 and TRBJ1-3, is DSGVTQTPKHLITATGQRVTLRCSPRSGDLSVYWYQQSLDQGLQFLIQYYNGEERAKGNILERFSAQQFPDLHSELNLSSLELGDSALYFCASSAEGGKGHTIYFGEGSWLTVV.